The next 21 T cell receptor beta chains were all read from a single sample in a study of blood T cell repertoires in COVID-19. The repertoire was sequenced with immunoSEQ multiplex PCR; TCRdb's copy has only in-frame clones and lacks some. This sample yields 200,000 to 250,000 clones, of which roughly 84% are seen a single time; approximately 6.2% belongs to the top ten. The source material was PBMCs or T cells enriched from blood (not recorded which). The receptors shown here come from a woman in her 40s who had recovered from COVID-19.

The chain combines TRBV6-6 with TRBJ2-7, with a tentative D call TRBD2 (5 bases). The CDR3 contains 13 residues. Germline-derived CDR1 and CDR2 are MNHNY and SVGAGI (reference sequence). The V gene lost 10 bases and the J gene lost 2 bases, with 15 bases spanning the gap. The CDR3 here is CAISRGEPYEQYV. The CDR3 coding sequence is TGTGCCATCTCCCGGGGAGAGCCCTACGAGCAGTACGTC.

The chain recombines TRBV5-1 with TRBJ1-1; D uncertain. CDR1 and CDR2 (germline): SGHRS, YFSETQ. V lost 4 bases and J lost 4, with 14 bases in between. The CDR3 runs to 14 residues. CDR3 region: CASSITPRSTEAFF. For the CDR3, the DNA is TGCGCCAGCAGCATTACACCCCGGAGCACTGAAGCTTTCTTT.

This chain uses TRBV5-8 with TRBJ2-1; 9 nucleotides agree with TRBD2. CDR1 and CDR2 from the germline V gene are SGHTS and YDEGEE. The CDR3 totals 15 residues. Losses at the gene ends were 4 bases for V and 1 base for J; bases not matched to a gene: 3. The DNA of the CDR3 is TGTGCCAGCAGCCAACTAGCGGGTTCCTACAATGAGCAGTTCTTC. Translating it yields CASSQLAGSYNEQFF.

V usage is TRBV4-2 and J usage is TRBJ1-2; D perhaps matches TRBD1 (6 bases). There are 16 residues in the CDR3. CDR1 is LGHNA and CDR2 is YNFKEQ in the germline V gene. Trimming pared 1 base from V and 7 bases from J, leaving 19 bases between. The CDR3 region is CASSQGDLAGVAGYTF. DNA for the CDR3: TGTGCCAGCAGCCAAGGGGATCTGGCAGGGGTGGCTGGCTACACCTTC.

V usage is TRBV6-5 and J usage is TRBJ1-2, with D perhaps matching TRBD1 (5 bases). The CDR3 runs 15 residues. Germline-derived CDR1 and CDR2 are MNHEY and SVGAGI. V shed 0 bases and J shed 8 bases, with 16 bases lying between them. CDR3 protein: CASSYSFDSGGGYTF. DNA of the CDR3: TGTGCCAGCAGTTACTCGTTTGACTCCGGGGGAGGCTACACCTTC.

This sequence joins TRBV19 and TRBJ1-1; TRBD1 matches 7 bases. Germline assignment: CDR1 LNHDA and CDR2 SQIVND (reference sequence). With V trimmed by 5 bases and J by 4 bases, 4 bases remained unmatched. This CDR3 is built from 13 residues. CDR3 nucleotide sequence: TGTGCCAGTAGTCGGGCAGGGGGCACTGAAGCTTTCTTT. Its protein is CASSRAGGTEAFF.

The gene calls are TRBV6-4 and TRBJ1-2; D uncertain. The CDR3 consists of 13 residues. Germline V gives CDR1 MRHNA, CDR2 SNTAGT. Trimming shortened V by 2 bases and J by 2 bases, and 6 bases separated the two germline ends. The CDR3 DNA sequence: TGTGCCAGCAGTGACGGGCCGAACTATGGCTACACCTTC. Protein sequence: CASSDGPNYGYTF.

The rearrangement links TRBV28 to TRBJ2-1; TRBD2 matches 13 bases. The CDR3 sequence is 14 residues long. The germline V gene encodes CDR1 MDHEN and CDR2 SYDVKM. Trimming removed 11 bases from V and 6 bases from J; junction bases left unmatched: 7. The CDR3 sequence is CAAGGLAGLNEQFF. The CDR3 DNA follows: TGTGCCGCCGGGGGACTAGCGGGACTCAATGAGCAGTTCTTC.

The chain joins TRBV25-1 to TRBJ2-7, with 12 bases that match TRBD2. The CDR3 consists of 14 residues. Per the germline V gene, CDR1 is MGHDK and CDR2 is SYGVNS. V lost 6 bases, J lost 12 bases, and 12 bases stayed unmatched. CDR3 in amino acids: CASREGTSGPSRYF. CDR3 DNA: TGTGCCAGCAGGGAAGGGACTAGCGGGCCGTCGCGGTACTTC.

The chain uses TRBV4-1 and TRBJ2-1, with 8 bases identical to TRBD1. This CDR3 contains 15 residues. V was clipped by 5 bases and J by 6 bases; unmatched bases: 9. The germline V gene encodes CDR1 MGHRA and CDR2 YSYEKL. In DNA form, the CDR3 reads TGCGCCAGCAGCGAAACGGGACAGGTACTCAATGAGCAGTTCTTC. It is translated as CASSETGQVLNEQFF.

Written as DNA, the CDR3 is TGTGCCAGCAGCTGGACAGGGTCGGGAGAGACCCAGTACTTC. Translated: CASSWTGSGETQYF. The chain links TRBV13 to TRBJ2-5; 8 bases match TRBD1. This CDR3 is built from 14 residues. CDR1 and CDR2 (germline): PRHDT, FYEKMQ (reference sequence). The junction had 5 bases not matched to a gene; V was cut back by 4 bases and J by 4 bases.

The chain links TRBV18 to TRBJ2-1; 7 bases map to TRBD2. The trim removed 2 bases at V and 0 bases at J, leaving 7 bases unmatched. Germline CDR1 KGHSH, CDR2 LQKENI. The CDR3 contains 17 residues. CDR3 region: CASSPTGGGSSYNEQFF. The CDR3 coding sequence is TGTGCCAGCTCACCAACCGGCGGGGGAAGCTCCTACAATGAGCAGTTCTTC.

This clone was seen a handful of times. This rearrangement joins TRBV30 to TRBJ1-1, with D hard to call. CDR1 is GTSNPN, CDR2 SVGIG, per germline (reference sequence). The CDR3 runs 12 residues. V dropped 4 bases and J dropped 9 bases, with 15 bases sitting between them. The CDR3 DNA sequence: TGTGCCTGGACCCTAGTGCAAGCCCAAGCTTTCTTT. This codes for CAWTLVQAQAFF. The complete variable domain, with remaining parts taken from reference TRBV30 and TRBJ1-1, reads SQTIHQWPATLVQPVGSPLSLECTVEGTSNPNLYWYRQAAGRGLQLLFYSVGIGQISSEVPQNLSASRPQDRQFILSSKKLLLSDSGFYLCAWTLVQAQAFFGQGTRLTVV.

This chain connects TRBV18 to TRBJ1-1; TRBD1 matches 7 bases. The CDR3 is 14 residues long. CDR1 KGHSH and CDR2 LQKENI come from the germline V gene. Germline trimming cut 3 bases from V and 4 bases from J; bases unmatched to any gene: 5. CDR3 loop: CASSPPRGTTEAFF. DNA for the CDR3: TGTGCCAGCTCACCCCCCAGGGGGACCACTGAAGCTTTCTTT. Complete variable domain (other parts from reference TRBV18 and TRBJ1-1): NAGVMQNPRHLVRRRGQEARLRCSPMKGHSHVYWYRQLPEEGLKFMVYLQKENIIDESGMPKERFSAEFPKEGPSILRIQQVVRGDSAAYFCASSPPRGTTEAFFGQGTRLTVV.

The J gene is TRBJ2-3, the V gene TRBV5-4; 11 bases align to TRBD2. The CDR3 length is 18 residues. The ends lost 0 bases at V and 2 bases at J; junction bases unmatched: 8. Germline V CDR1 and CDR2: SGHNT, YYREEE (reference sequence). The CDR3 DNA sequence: TGTGCCAGCAGCTTGGGATTTCGGACTAGCGGGTCCACAGATACGCAGTATTTT. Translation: CASSLGFRTSGSTDTQYF.

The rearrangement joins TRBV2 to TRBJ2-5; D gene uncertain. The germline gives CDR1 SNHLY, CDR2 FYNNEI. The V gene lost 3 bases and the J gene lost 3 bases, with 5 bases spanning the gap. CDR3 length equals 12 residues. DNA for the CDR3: TGTGCCAGCAGTGATCGAGAAGAGACCCAGTACTTC. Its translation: CASSDREETQYF.

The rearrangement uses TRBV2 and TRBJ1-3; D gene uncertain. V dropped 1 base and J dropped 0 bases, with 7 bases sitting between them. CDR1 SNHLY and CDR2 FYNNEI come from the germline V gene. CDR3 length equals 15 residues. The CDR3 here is CASSEEQLSGNTIYF. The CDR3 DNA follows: TGTGCCAGCAGTGAAGAACAGCTCTCTGGAAACACCATATATTTT.

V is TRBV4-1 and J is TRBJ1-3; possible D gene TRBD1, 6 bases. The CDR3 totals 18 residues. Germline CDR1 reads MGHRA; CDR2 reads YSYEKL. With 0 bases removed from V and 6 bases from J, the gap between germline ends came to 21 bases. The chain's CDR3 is CASSQEGRGTWKANTIYF. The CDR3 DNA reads TGCGCCAGCAGCCAAGAGGGCAGGGGCACGTGGAAGGCAAACACCATATATTTT.

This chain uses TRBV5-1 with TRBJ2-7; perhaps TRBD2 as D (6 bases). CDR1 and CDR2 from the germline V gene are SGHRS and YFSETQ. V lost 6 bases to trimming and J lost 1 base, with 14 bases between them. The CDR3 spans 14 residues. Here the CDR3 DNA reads TGCGCCAGCACCCGGGGAGGCAGATCCTACGAGCAGTACTTC. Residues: CASTRGGRSYEQYF.

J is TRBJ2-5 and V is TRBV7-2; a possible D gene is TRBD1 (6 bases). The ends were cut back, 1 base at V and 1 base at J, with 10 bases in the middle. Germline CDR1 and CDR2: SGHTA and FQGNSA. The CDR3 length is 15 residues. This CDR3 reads CASSLVWGPQETQYF. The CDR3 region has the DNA TGTGCCAGCAGCTTAGTATGGGGGCCCCAAGAGACCCAGTACTTC.

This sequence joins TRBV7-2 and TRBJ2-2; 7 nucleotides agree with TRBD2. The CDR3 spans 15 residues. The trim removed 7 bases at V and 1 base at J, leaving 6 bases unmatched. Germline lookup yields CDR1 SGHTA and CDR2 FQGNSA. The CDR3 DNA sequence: TGTGCCAGCAACCTTAGCGGGCAGAACACCGGGGAGCTGTTTTTT. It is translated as CASNLSGQNTGELFF. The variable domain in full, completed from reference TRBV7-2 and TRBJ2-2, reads GAGVSQSPSNKVTEKGKDVELRCDPISGHTALYWYRQSLGQGLEFLIYFQGNSAPDKSGLPSDRFSAERTGGSVSTLTIQRTQQEDSAVYLCASNLSGQNTGELFFGEGSRLTVL.